The 24 T cell receptor beta chains below were found in one sample sequenced in a study of CXCR4 blockade with PD-1 therapy in pancreatic cancer. Using immunoSEQ multiplex PCR, the repertoire was profiled, and TCRdb retains in-frame clones only, with some absent. Counted here are approximately 780 clones, less than 65% occurring once; the ten biggest clones make up around 5.1%. Sequencing input: tumor tissue. These receptors were taken from a human donor with pancreatic ductal adenocarcinoma.

This chain links TRBV19 with TRBJ1-1; tentative D call: TRBD1 (6 bases). The germline V gene has CDR1 LNHDA and CDR2 SQIVND (reference sequence). The CDR3 length is 13 residues. Trimming removed 7 bases from V and 1 base from J, with 10 bases in between. The CDR3 reads CASNLQGNTEAFF. CDR3 sequence (DNA): TGTGCCAGTAACTTACAGGGGAACACTGAAGCTTTCTTT.

The chain links TRBV29-1 to TRBJ1-2; possible D gene TRBD1, 5 bases. Germline loops: CDR1 SQVTM, CDR2 ANQGSEA. Trimming took 4 bases from V and 1 from J, leaving 13 bases between them. The CDR3 is 14 amino acids. Written as DNA, the CDR3 is TGCAGCGTTGCTGGATCAGGGTTTAACTATGGCTACACCTTC. Amino acids: CSVAGSGFNYGYTF.

J is TRBJ1-5 and V is TRBV15, with 11 bases aligning to TRBD1. V lost 5 bases, J lost 1 base, and 4 bases stayed unmatched. In germline, CDR1 is LNHNV, CDR2 YYDKDF (reference sequence). This CDR3 contains 16 residues. This CDR3 is CATSDRDRGSNQPQHF. CDR3 DNA: TGTGCCACCAGCGACCGGGACAGGGGGAGCAATCAGCCCCAGCATTTT.

By sample fraction, this clone is large. The V gene is TRBV6-8, the J gene TRBJ2-7, with TRBD2 as a possible D gene (5 bases). CDR3 length equals 16 residues. V was pared by 4 bases and J by 0 bases, with 16 bases between. From germline, CDR1 is MNHGY and CDR2 SAAAGT. The CDR3 region is CASSSRGMGSSYEQYF. DNA for the CDR3: TGTGCCAGCAGTTCAAGAGGGATGGGGAGCTCCTACGAGCAGTACTTC.

V and J are TRBV19 and TRBJ2-7, with D perhaps TRBD2 (7 bases). Trimming shortened V by 4 bases and J by 3 bases, and 16 bases separated the two germline ends. Germline V CDR1 and CDR2: LNHDA, SQIVND (reference sequence). CDR3 length: 15 residues. As DNA, the CDR3 is TGTGCCAGTAGTACCAACGGGGGGCTAATCTACGAGCAGTACTTC. It yields the protein CASSTNGGLIYEQYF.

This clone was detected only a few times. V usage is TRBV6-8 and J usage is TRBJ1-4, with D perhaps TRBD1 (5 bases). The V end lost 8 bases, the J end lost 7 bases, and 14 bases lay between the germline ends. CDR1 and CDR2 (germline): MNHGY, SAAAGT. The CDR3 totals 13 residues. CDR3: CASGTPILEKLFF. The CDR3 coding sequence is TGTGCCAGCGGGACGCCCATCCTTGAAAAACTGTTTTTT.

The chain has TRBV28 and TRBJ2-7; TRBD1 aligns across 8 bases. The CDR3 totals 17 residues. CDR1 is MDHEN, CDR2 SYDVKM, per germline. V gave up 4 bases and J gave up 5 bases; unmatched junction bases: 16. DNA for the CDR3: TGTGCCAGCAGTTCGGGGAGTGGTTCAGGGGGCGGGAACGAGCAGTACTTC. This gives the protein CASSSGSGSGGGNEQYF.

The J gene is TRBJ2-7, the V gene TRBV19; no clear D gene. Trimming shortened V by 0 bases and J by 4 bases, and 10 bases separated the two germline ends. This CDR3 is built from 14 residues. Germline lookup yields CDR1 LNHDA and CDR2 SQIVND (reference sequence). The CDR3 DNA follows: TGTGCCAGTAGTATAGATAAGACCGCTTACGAGCAGTACTTC. Protein sequence: CASSIDKTAYEQYF.

The sample holds a few counts of this clone. V gene TRBV7-4 combines with J gene TRBJ2-2; D remains unclear. Germline V gene sequence: CDR1 SGHVT, CDR2 SQSDAQ. CDR3 length: 18 residues. Trimming shortened V by 9 bases and J by 3 bases, and 26 bases separated the two germline ends. The CDR3 DNA follows: TGTGCCAGAAGTGACTTCACGGCAGGAGACGTCGACACCGGGGAGCTGTTTTTT. The encoded protein is CARSDFTAGDVDTGELFF. Supplemented by reference TRBV7-4 and TRBJ2-2, the full variable domain reads GAGVSQSPRYKVAKRGRDVALRCDSISGHVTLYWYRQTLGQGSEVLTYSQSDAQRDKSGRPSGRFSAERPERSVSTLKIQRTEQGDSAVYLCARSDFTAGDVDTGELFFGEGSRLTVL.

The chain is built from TRBV11-3 and TRBJ2-5; D call uncertain. The germline V gene has CDR1 SGHNT and CDR2 YENEEA. The CDR3 is made up of 15 amino acids. V was cut by 5 bases and J by 4 bases, with 17 bases left in between. CDR3 DNA: TGTGCCAGCAGCCGACAATGGGTGATTGCAGAGACCCAGTACTTC. It codes for CASSRQWVIAETQYF.

The V call is TRBV28, the J call TRBJ2-7; 8 bases match TRBD2. The CDR3 consists of 13 residues. CDR1 and CDR2 from the germline V gene are MDHEN and SYDVKM. The CDR3 nucleotides read TGTGGCCTTTCGGGGACTAGTTCCTACGAGCAGTACTTC. Amino acids: CGLSGTSSYEQYF.

This chain uses TRBV11-3 with TRBJ2-3, with 11 nucleotides matching TRBD2. The V and J ends lost 3 bases and 3 bases, in that order; junction bases with no gene match: 8. The length of the CDR3 is 17 residues. From germline, CDR1 is SGHNT and CDR2 YENEEA. The CDR3 coding sequence is TGTGCCAGCAGCTTCGGCCGTAGCGGGAGGGCGACAGATACGCAGTATTTT. Translation gives CASSFGRSGRATDTQYF. The full variable domain, in which reference TRBV11-3 and TRBJ2-3 provide the parts outside the CDR3, is EAGVVQSPRYKIIEKKQPVAFWCNPISGHNTLYWYLQNLGQGPELLIRYENEEAVDDSQLPKDRFSAERLKGVDSTLKIQPAELGDSAVYLCASSFGRSGRATDTQYFGPGTRLTVL.

The chain combines TRBV28 with TRBJ2-5; 9 positions match TRBD1. J lost 7 bases, V lost 6 bases, and 9 bases had no gene match. The CDR3 is 14 amino acids. Looked up from germline, CDR1 is MDHEN and CDR2 is SYDVKM. CDR3 region: CASSRTGEEGTQYF. The CDR3 nucleotides read TGTGCCAGCAGCCGGACAGGGGAGGAGGGGACCCAGTACTTC.

The genes are TRBV11-3 and TRBJ2-2; D unresolved. Germline CDR1 SGHNT, CDR2 YENEEA. The CDR3 sequence is 14 residues long. V lost 5 bases and J lost 3, with 10 bases in between. CDR3 bases: TGTGCCAGCAGCCCAGGAGTGGACACCGGGGAGCTGTTTTTT. Amino acid sequence: CASSPGVDTGELFF.

The genes are TRBV29-1 and TRBJ2-7; D remains unclear. The CDR3 consists of 12 residues. Germline values: CDR1 SQVTM, CDR2 ANQGSEA. Trimming stripped 4 bases from V and 1 base from J, with 8 bases between. CDR3 in amino acids: CSVVSTSYEQYF. Here the CDR3 DNA reads TGCAGCGTTGTGAGCACGTCCTACGAGCAGTACTTC.

This chain uses TRBV10-1 with TRBJ2-7; no reliable D call. Between the trimmed V and J ends, which lost 5 bases and 2 bases, there was a span of 13 bases. Germline V gene lookup returns CDR1 WNHNN and CDR2 SYGVQD (reference sequence). The CDR3 runs 14 residues. As DNA, the CDR3 is TGCGCCAGCAGTACCAGACGCCCACCCTACGAGCAGTACTTC. This translates into CASSTRRPPYEQYF.

A few counts support this clone. V usage is TRBV6-7 and J usage is TRBJ1-1; D possibly corresponds to TRBD1 (5 bases). TRBV6-7 is an ORF, with its function uncertain. The CDR3 sequence is 14 residues long. With 5 bases removed from V and 3 bases from J, the gap between germline ends came to 13 bases. CDR3 residues: CASSEGQYYTEAFF. The CDR3 DNA reads TGTGCCAGCAGTGAGGGGCAGTACTACACTGAAGCTTTCTTT.

This clone appeared a few times. This chain joins TRBV2 and TRBJ1-4; D unclear. The germline CDR1 and CDR2 sequences are SNHLY and FYNNEI. The CDR3 loop spans 13 amino acids. The V end lost 3 bases, the J end lost 5 bases, and 7 bases lay between the germline ends. CDR3 sequence reads: CASSDGGNEKLFF. CDR3 coding DNA: TGTGCCAGCAGTGATGGAGGAAATGAAAAACTGTTTTTT.

This chain uses TRBV11-3 with TRBJ2-7; unclear D gene. The CDR3 is 15 amino acids. CDR1 SGHNT and CDR2 YENEEA come from the germline V gene. The V gene lost 4 bases and the J gene lost 4 bases, with 17 bases spanning the gap. The CDR3 DNA reads TGTGCCAGCAGCTACTATCAGGACCAGAGATACGAGCAGTACTTC. Translated, it gives CASSYYQDQRYEQYF.

Sample share makes this clone large (0.1 to 1%). This rearrangement joins TRBV6-8 to TRBJ1-2; D perhaps matches TRBD1 (5 bases). The CDR3 covers 12 residues. Germline CDR1 and CDR2: MNHGY and SAAAGT. Between the trimmed V and J ends, which lost 2 bases and 6 bases, there was a span of 7 bases. Here the CDR3 reads CASSYVGDGYTF. The CDR3 nucleotides read TGTGCCAGCAGTTACGTGGGGGATGGCTACACCTTC.

Only a few counts were recorded for this clone. J is TRBJ2-7 and V is TRBV23-1, with 7 nucleotides matching TRBD2. TRBV23-1 is an ORF for which the function is uncertain. The CDR3 sequence is 16 residues long. V lost 6 bases to trimming and J lost 0 bases; unmatched junction nucleotides: 11. Here the CDR3 reads CASSVRLADYSYEQYF. In DNA, the CDR3 is TGCGCCAGCAGCGTCCGCCTAGCGGACTACTCCTACGAGCAGTACTTC.

The chain uses TRBV30 and TRBJ1-4; D ambiguous. Germline V gives CDR1 GTSNPN, CDR2 SVGIG (reference sequence). The V gene lost 1 base and the J gene lost 6 bases, with 18 bases spanning the gap. The CDR3 spans 16 residues. Here the CDR3 reads CAWSDQVTSVHEKLFF. DNA of the CDR3: TGTGCCTGGAGTGATCAGGTGACCTCGGTCCATGAAAAACTGTTTTTT.

This clone was counted between two and nine times. The chain has TRBV9 and TRBJ2-5, with D possibly matching TRBD2 (6 bases). The V gene lost 0 bases and the J gene lost 1 base, with 13 bases spanning the gap. Looked up from germline, CDR1 is SGDLS and CDR2 is YYNGEE. The CDR3 sequence is 16 residues long. The CDR3 region is CASSVGGVGLQETQYF. CDR3 sequence (DNA): TGTGCCAGCAGCGTAGGGGGAGTGGGACTCCAAGAGACCCAGTACTTC.

V and J are TRBV30 and TRBJ2-1, with D uncertain. From germline, CDR1 is GTSNPN and CDR2 SVGIG (reference sequence). V was trimmed by 2 bases and J by 0 bases, leaving 11 bases between them. This CDR3 has 15 residues. The CDR3 DNA sequence: TGTGCCTGGAGTCCCCAAGTCGGCTCCTACAATGAGCAGTTCTTC. Protein sequence: CAWSPQVGSYNEQFF.